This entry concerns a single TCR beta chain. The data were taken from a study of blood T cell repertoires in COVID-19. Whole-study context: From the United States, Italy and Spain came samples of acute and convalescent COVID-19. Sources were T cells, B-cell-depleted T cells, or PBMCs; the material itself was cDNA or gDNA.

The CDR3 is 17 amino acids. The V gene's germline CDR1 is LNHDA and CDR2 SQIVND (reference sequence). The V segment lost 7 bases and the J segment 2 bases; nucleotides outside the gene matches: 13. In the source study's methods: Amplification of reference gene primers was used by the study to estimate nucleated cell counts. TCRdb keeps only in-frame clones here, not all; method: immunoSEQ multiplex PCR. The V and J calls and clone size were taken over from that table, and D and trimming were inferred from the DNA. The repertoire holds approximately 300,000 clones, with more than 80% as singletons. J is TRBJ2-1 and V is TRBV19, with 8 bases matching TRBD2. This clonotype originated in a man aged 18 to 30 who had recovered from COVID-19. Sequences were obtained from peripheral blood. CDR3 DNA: TGTGCCAGTAAATACGGGGGGGGCCTCGGAACCTACAATGAGCAGTTCTTC. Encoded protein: CASKYGGGLGTYNEQFF.